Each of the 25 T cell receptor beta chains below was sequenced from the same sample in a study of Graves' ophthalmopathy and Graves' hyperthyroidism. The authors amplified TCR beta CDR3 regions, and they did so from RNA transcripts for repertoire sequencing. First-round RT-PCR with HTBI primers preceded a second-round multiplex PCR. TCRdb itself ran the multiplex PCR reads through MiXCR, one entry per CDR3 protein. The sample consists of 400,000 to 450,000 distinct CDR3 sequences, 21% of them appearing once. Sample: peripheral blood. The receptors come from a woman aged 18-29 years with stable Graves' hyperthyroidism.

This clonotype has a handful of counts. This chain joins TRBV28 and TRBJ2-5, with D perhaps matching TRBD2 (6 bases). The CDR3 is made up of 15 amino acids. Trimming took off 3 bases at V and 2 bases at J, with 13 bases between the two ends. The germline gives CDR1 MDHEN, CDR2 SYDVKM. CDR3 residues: CASSFGTDNQETQYF. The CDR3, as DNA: TGTGCCAGCAGTTTTGGGACTGATAATCAAGAGACCCAGTACTTC.

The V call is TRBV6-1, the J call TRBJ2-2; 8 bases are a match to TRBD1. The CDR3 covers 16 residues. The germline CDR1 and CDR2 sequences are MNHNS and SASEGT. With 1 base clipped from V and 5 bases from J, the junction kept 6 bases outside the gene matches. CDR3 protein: CASSEGQGARTGELFF. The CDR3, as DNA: TGTGCCAGCAGTGAAGGGCAGGGGGCAAGGACCGGGGAGCTGTTTTTT.

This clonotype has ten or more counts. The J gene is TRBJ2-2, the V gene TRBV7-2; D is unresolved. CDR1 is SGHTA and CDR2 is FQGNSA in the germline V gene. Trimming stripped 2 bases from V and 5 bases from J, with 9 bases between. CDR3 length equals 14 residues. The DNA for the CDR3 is TGTGCCAGCAGCTTACTGGGTACGACCGGGGAGCTGTTTTTT. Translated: CASSLLGTTGELFF.

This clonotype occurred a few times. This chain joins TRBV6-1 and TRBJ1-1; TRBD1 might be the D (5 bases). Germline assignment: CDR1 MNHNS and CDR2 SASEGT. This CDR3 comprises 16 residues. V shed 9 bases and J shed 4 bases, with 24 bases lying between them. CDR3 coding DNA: TGTGCCAGTTGGCCCCGAGGAGCGGGGCGAGGCACTGAAGCTTTCTTT. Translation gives CASWPRGAGRGTEAFF.

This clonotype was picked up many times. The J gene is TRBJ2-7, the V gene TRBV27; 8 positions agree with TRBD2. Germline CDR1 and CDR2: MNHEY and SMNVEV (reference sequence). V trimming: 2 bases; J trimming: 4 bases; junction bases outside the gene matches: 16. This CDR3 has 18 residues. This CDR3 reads CASSLPSPGTRRCYEQYF. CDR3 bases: TGTGCCAGCAGTTTACCCTCGCCTGGGACTAGAAGGTGTTACGAGCAGTACTTC.

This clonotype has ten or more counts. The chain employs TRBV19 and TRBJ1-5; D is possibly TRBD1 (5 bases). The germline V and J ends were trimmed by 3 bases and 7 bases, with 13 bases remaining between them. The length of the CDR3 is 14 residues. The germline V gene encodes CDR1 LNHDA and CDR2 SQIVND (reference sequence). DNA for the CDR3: TGTGCCAGTAGTATCACGGGATGGGGCCAGCCCCAGCATTTT. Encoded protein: CASSITGWGQPQHF.

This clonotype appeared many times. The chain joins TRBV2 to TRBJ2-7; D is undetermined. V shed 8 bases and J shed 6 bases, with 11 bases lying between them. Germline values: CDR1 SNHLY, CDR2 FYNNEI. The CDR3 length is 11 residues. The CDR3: CASGRGGEQYF. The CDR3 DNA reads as TGTGCCAGCGGAAGAGGCGGCGAGCAGTACTTC.

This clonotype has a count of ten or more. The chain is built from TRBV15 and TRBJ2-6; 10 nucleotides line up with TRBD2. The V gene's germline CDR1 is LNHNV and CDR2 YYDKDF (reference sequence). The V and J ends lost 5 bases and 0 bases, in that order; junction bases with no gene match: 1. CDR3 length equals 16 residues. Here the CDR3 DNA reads TGTGCCACCAGCGCTAGCGGGGGCTCTGGGGCCAACGTCCTGACTTTC. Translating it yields CATSASGGSGANVLTF.

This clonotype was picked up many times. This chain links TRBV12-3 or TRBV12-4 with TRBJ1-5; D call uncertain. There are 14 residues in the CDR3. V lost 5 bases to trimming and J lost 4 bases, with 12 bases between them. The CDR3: CASSRMVQNQPQHF. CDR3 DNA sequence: TGTGCCAGCAGTCGTATGGTACAGAATCAGCCCCAGCATTTT.

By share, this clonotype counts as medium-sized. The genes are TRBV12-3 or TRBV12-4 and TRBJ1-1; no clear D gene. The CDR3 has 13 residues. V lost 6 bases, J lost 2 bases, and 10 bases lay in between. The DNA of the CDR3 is TGTGCCAGCAGCTTAAACTCTAACACTGAAGCTTTCTTT. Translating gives CASSLNSNTEAFF.

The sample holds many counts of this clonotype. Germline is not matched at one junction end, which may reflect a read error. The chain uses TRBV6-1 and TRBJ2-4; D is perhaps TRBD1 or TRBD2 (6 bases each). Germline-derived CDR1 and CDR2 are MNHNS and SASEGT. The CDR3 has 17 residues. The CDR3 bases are TGTGCCAGCAGTGAAGGGGGGGCGAGAATAGCCAAAAACATTAAGTACTTC. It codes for CASSEGGARIAKNIKYF.

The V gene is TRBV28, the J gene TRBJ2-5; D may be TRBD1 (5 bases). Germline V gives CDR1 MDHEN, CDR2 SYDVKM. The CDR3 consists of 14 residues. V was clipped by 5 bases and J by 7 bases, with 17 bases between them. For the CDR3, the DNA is TGTGCCAGCAGTCCCCCGGACACTCTGGGGACCCAGTACTTC. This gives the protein CASSPPDTLGTQYF.

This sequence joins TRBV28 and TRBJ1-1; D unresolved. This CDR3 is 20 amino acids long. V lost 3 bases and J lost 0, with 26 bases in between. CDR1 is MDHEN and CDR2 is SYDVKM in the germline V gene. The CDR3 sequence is CASSFVVLGRAHPMNTEAFF. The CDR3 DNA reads TGTGCCAGCAGTTTCGTTGTCCTTGGTAGGGCGCACCCAATGAACACTGAAGCTTTCTTT.

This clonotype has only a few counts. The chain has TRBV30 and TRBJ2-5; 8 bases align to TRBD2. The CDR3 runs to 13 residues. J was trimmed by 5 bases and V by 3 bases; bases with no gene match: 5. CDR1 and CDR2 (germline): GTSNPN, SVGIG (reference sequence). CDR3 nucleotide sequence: TGTGCCTGGAGACTAGCGGTACGGGAGACCCAGTACTTC. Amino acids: CAWRLAVRETQYF. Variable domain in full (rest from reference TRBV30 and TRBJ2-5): SQTIHQWPATLVQPVGSPLSLECTVEGTSNPNLYWYRQAAGRGLQLLFYSVGIGQISSEVPQNLSASRPQDRQFILSSKKLLLSDSGFYLCAWRLAVRETQYFGPGTRLLVL.

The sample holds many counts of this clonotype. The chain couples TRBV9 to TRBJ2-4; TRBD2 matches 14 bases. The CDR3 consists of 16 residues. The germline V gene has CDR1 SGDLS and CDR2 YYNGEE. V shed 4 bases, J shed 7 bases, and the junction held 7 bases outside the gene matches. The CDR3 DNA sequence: TGTGCCAGCAGCTTAGGGACTAGCGGGAGCTGGAACATTCAGTACTTC. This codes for CASSLGTSGSWNIQYF.

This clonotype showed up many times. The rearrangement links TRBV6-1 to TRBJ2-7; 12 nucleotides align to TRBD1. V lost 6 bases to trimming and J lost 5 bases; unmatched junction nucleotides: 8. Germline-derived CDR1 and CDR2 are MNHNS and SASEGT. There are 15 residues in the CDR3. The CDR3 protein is CASSDGTGGGNEQYF. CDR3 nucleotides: TGTGCCAGCAGCGATGGGACAGGGGGCGGGAACGAGCAGTACTTC.

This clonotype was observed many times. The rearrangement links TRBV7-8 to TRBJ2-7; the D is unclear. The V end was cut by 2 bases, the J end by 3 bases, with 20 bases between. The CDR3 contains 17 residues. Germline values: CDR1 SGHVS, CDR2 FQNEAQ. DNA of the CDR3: TGTGCCAGCAGCTTAATCAATTCGCGGTGGCGCTTCTACGAGCAGTACTTC. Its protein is CASSLINSRWRFYEQYF. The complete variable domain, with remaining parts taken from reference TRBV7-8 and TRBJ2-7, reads GAGVSQSPRYKVAKRGQDVALRCDPISGHVSLFWYQQALGQGPEFLTYFQNEAQLDKSGLPSDRFFAERPEGSVSTLKIQRTQQEDSAVYLCASSLINSRWRFYEQYFGPGTRLTVT.

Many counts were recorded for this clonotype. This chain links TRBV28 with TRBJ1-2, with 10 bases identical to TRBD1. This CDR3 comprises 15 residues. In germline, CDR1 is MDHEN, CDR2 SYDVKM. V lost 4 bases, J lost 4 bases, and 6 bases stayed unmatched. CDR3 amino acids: CASSSTGGLIYGYTF. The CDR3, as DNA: TGTGCCAGCAGTTCGACAGGGGGCTTAATCTATGGCTACACCTTC.

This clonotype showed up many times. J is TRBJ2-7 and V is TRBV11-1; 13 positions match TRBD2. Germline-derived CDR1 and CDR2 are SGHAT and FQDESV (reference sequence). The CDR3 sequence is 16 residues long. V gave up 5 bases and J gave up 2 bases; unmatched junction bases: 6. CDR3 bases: TGTGCCAGCAGCCTAGGGACTAGCGGGGTTCCCTACGAGCAGTACTTC. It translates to CASSLGTSGVPYEQYF.

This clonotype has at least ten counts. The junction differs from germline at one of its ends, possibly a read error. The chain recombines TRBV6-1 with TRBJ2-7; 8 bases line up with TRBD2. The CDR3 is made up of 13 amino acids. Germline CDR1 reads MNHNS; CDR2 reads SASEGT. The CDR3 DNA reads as TGTGCCAGCAGAACTAGCGGCTCCTACAAGCAGTACTTC. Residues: CASRTSGSYKQYF.

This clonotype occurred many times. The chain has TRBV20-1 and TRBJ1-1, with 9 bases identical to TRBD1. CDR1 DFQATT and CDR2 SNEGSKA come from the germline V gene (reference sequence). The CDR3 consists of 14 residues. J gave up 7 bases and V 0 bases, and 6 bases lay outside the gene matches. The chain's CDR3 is CSARDPTGGGEAFF. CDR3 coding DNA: TGCAGTGCTAGAGATCCCACAGGGGGCGGTGAAGCTTTCTTT.

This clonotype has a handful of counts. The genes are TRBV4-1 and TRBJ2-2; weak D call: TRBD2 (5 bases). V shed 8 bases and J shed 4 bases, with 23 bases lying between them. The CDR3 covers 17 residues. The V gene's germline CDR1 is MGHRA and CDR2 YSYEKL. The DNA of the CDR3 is TGCGCCAGCCGAAAGATTAACTTCGATGGGAGCACCGGGGAGCTGTTTTTT. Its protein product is CASRKINFDGSTGELFF.

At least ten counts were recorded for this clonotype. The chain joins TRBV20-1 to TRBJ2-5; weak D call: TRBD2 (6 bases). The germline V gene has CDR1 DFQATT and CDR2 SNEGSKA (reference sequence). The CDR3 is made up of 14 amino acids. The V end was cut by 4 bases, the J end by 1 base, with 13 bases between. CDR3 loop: CSATPFSGQETQYF. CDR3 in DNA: TGCAGTGCTACTCCCTTTAGCGGCCAAGAGACCCAGTACTTC.

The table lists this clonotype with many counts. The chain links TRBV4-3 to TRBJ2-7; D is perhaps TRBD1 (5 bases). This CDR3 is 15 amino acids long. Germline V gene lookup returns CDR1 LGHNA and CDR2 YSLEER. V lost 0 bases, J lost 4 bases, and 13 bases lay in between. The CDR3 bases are TGCGCCAGCAGCCAAGACGCGTTGGGGCCGTACGAGCAGTACTTC. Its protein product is CASSQDALGPYEQYF.

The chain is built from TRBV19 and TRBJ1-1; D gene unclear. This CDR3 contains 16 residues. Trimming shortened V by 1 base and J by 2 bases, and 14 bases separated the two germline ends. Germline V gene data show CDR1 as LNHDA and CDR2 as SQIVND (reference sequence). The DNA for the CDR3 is TGTGCCAGTAGTATAGTGTATCTTGGGGTAAACACTGAAGCTTTCTTT. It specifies CASSIVYLGVNTEAFF.